The rows below give T cell receptor beta chains drawn from one sample of a study of blood T cell repertoires in COVID-19. Libraries were prepared by immunoSEQ multiplex PCR; TCRdb keeps only in-frame clonotypes and omits some of them. The top ten hold roughly 15% of the sample, which has approximately 210,000 clones, around 90% seen once. The sequenced sample was PBMCs or T cells enriched from blood (not recorded which). The receptors here all came from a woman in her fifties or sixties with acute COVID-19. CDR3s include the opening cysteine and the closing phenylalanine or tryptophan. The order of the fields is J gene, clone size, V gene, D gene, CDR3 protein, CDR3 DNA. A D gene is named only where the DNA matches it firmly. Clone size is stated in some rows and not others, as once, few, many or a class when expanded.

J: TRBJ2-5; size: -; V: TRBV2; D: TRBD2; CDR3: CASSRGLAEETQYF; DNA: TGTGCCAGCAGCCGGGGACTAGCGGAAGAGACCCAGTACTTC
J: TRBJ2-2; size: -; V: TRBV9; D: -; CDR3: CASSVGSPGELFF; DNA: TGTGCCAGCAGCGTAGGTAGTCCCGGGGAGCTGTTTTTT
J: TRBJ1-4; size: -; V: TRBV7-2; D: -; CDR3: CASSSSPNEKLFF; DNA: TGTGCCAGCAGCTCCTCTCCTAATGAAAAACTGTTTTTT
J: TRBJ2-3; size: -; V: TRBV9; D: TRBD2; CDR3: CASSPRTSRTDTQYF; DNA: TGTGCCAGCAGCCCTCGGACTAGTCGCACAGATACGCAGTATTTT
J: TRBJ2-3; size: -; V: TRBV5-1; D: TRBD2; CDR3: CASSFRLVGREDTQYF; DNA: TGCGCCAGCAGCTTCCGACTAGTTGGGAGGGAAGATACGCAGTATTTT
J: TRBJ2-5; size: -; V: TRBV5-1; D: TRBD1; CDR3: CASSPTGQGETQYF; DNA: TGCGCCAGCAGCCCAACGGGACAGGGGGAGACCCAGTACTTC
J: TRBJ1-5; size: -; V: TRBV18; D: -; CDR3: CASSPSPYSNQPQHF; DNA: TGTGCCAGCTCACCTAGCCCGTATAGCAATCAGCCCCAGCATTTT
J: TRBJ1-4; size: -; V: TRBV27; D: -; CDR3: CASSSHRATNEKLFF; DNA: TGTGCCAGCAGTTCCCACAGGGCAACTAATGAAAAACTGTTTTTT
J: TRBJ1-1; size: -; V: TRBV3-1/TRBV3-2; D: -; CDR3: CASSQEGLNTEAFF; DNA: TGTGCCAGCAGCCAAGAGGGCTTGAACACTGAAGCTTTCTTT
J: TRBJ2-7; size: -; V: TRBV5-1; D: TRBD1; CDR3: CASSSRTGNYEQYF; DNA: TGCGCCAGCAGCTCCCGGACAGGGAACTACGAGCAGTACTTC
J: TRBJ2-2; size: once; V: TRBV7-9; D: -; CDR3: CASSLAVRGTGELFF; DNA: TGTGCCAGCAGCTTAGCGGTCCGGGGTACCGGGGAGCTGTTTTTT
J: TRBJ1-2; size: -; V: TRBV28; D: -; CDR3: CASRLGEAGYGYTF; DNA: TGTGCCAGCAGATTAGGGGAGGCCGGCTATGGCTACACCTTC
J: TRBJ1-1; size: -; V: TRBV19; D: TRBD1; CDR3: CASSSAQGPNLEAFF; DNA: TGTGCCAGTAGTAGCGCACAGGGGCCAAACCTTGAAGCTTTCTTT
J: TRBJ2-3; size: -; V: TRBV6-1; D: TRBD2; CDR3: CASSGHPGTSGDTDTQYF; DNA: TGTGCCAGCAGTGGCCACCCCGGGACTAGCGGTGACACAGATACGCAGTATTTT
J: TRBJ1-1; size: -; V: TRBV28; D: TRBD1; CDR3: CASSPWTGGTEAFF; DNA: TGTGCCAGCAGTCCCTGGACAGGGGGCACTGAAGCTTTCTTT
J: TRBJ2-1; size: -; V: TRBV5-8; D: -; CDR3: CASSQHRVGGYEQFF; DNA: TGTGCCAGCAGCCAACACAGGGTCGGAGGCTATGAGCAGTTCTTC
J: TRBJ2-6; size: -; V: TRBV11-2; D: -; CDR3: CASSLGSTSLGANVLTF; DNA: TGTGCCAGCAGCTTGGGATCGACTAGTTTAGGGGCCAACGTCCTGACTTTC
J: TRBJ1-2; size: -; V: TRBV4-2; D: -; CDR3: CASSQDLGTTRGGYTF; DNA: TGTGCCAGCAGCCAAGATTTGGGCACCACCAGGGGTGGCTACACCTTC
J: TRBJ2-7; size: -; V: TRBV16; D: TRBD2; CDR3: CASSQSIPGGRAAQYF; DNA: TGTGCCAGCAGCCAATCCATCCCAGGCGGGAGGGCCGCGCAGTACTTC
J: TRBJ1-2; size: -; V: TRBV5-1; D: -; CDR3: CASSLGYKNYGYTF; DNA: TGCGCCAGCAGCTTGGGATACAAAAACTATGGCTACACCTTC
J: TRBJ1-5; size: few; V: TRBV5-1; D: -; CDR3: CASSLLGGAQPQHF; DNA: TGCGCCAGCAGCCTCCTGGGTGGGGCTCAGCCCCAGCATTTT
J: TRBJ1-2; size: -; V: TRBV30; D: -; CDR3: CAWTTLQGGGYGYTF; DNA: TGTGCCTGGACTACCTTACAGGGAGGGGGCTATGGCTACACCTTC
J: TRBJ1-5; size: -; V: TRBV18; D: TRBD1; CDR3: CASSPPGSGQVNQPQHF; DNA: TGTGCCAGCTCCCCTCCGGGGAGTGGACAGGTCAATCAGCCCCAGCATTTT
J: TRBJ2-7; size: -; V: TRBV6-5; D: TRBD2; CDR3: CASSSEASGYEQYF; DNA: TGTGCCAGCAGTTCGGAGGCTAGCGGTTACGAGCAGTACTTC
J: TRBJ2-1; size: -; V: TRBV29-1; D: TRBD1; CDR3: CSVPRTGGSNEQFF; DNA: TGCAGCGTTCCTAGGACAGGGGGTAGCAATGAGCAGTTCTTC
J: TRBJ1-2; size: -; V: TRBV5-1; D: TRBD1; CDR3: CASSPTPGQGDRYGYTF; DNA: TGCGCCAGCAGCCCGACCCCGGGACAGGGGGACCGGTATGGCTACACCTTC
J: TRBJ2-3; size: once; V: TRBV3-1/TRBV3-2; D: TRBD2; CDR3: CASSQGLAGADTQYF; DNA: TGTGCCAGCAGCCAAGGACTAGCGGGAGCAGATACGCAGTATTTT
J: TRBJ2-5; size: -; V: TRBV5-1; D: -; CDR3: CASSFPGEETQYF; DNA: TGCGCCAGCAGCTTCCCCGGAGAAGAGACCCAGTACTTC
J: TRBJ2-7; size: -; V: TRBV7-8; D: TRBD2; CDR3: CASSLGTSSYEQYF; DNA: TGTGCCAGCAGCCTCGGGACTAGCTCCTACGAGCAGTACTTC
J: TRBJ1-4; size: few; V: TRBV6-5; D: -; CDR3: CATRGVGGSEKLFF; DNA: TGTGCCACCCGGGGGGTTGGTGGATCGGAAAAACTGTTTTTT
J: TRBJ1-2; size: few; V: TRBV19; D: -; CDR3: CASSIVRTENYGYTF; DNA: TGTGCCAGTAGTATAGTGCGGACAGAGAACTATGGCTACACCTTC
J: TRBJ2-2; size: -; V: TRBV2; D: -; CDR3: CATGGLMVTGELFF; DNA: TGTGCCACCGGGGGGCTTATGGTGACCGGGGAGCTGTTTTTT
J: TRBJ2-1; size: -; V: TRBV5-1; D: TRBD2; CDR3: CASVAGASYNEQFF; DNA: TGCGCCAGCGTAGCGGGGGCATCCTACAATGAGCAGTTCTTC
J: TRBJ2-7; size: -; V: TRBV6-1; D: TRBD2; CDR3: CASSQGLGQYF; DNA: TGTGCCAGCAGTCAGGGACTAGGGCAGTACTTC
J: TRBJ2-7; size: -; V: TRBV2; D: TRBD2; CDR3: CASRGLAGGDHEQYF; DNA: TGTGCCAGCAGAGGACTAGCGGGAGGGGACCACGAGCAGTACTTC
J: TRBJ2-1; size: -; V: TRBV28; D: TRBD1; CDR3: CASRGTGGRSGRYNEQFF; DNA: TGTGCCAGCCGGGGGACAGGGGGAAGAAGCGGCCGATACAATGAGCAGTTCTTC
J: TRBJ2-1; size: -; V: TRBV18; D: TRBD2; CDR3: CASSPQTSGNEQFF; DNA: TGTGCCAGCTCACCACAGACTAGCGGCAATGAGCAGTTCTTC
J: TRBJ2-7; size: -; V: TRBV30; D: TRBD1; CDR3: CAWGQGNEQYF; DNA: TGTGCCTGGGGACAGGGGAACGAGCAGTACTTC
J: TRBJ2-2; size: -; V: TRBV18; D: TRBD2; CDR3: CASSEILAGGSGELFF; DNA: TGTGCCAGCTCAGAAATACTAGCGGGAGGATCCGGGGAGCTGTTTTTT
J: TRBJ2-3; size: few; V: TRBV7-2; D: -; CDR3: CASSSQFSTDTQYF; DNA: TGTGCCAGCAGCTCACAGTTTAGCACAGATACGCAGTATTTT
J: TRBJ1-4; size: -; V: TRBV7-9; D: -; CDR3: CASSSGAATNEKLFF; DNA: TGTGCCAGCAGCTCCGGCGCGGCAACTAATGAAAAACTGTTTTTT
J: TRBJ2-7; size: -; V: TRBV6-5; D: -; CDR3: CASSYSSNYEQYF; DNA: TGTGCCAGCAGTTACTCCTCTAACTACGAGCAGTACTTC
J: TRBJ2-3; size: -; V: TRBV7-2; D: -; CDR3: CASSSAGLGTTDTQYF; DNA: TGTGCCAGCAGCTCCGCGGGACTGGGCACCACAGATACGCAGTATTTT
J: TRBJ1-2; size: few; V: TRBV6-1; D: -; CDR3: CASSDRPGNRDYSGYTF; DNA: TGTGCCAGCAGTGATAGGCCTGGAAACAGGGACTATAGTGGCTACACCTTC
J: TRBJ2-5; size: once; V: TRBV27; D: -; CDR3: CASSLYLQETQYF; DNA: TGTGCCAGCAGTTTATACCTACAGGAGACCCAGTACTTC
J: TRBJ2-1; size: -; V: TRBV7-3; D: TRBD2; CDR3: CASSLVSTSPWNEQFF; DNA: TGTGCCAGCAGCTTAGTTTCGACTAGCCCGTGGAATGAGCAGTTCTTC
J: TRBJ2-1; size: -; V: TRBV5-4; D: -; CDR3: CASSAGQFAYNEQFF; DNA: TGTGCCAGCAGCGCTGGACAATTTGCCTACAATGAGCAGTTCTTC
J: TRBJ2-1; size: -; V: TRBV5-6; D: -; CDR3: CASSIGSNEQFF; DNA: TGTGCCAGCAGCATCGGGAGTAATGAGCAGTTCTTC
J: TRBJ2-1; size: -; V: TRBV27; D: TRBD2; CDR3: CASSTSRLAGGQYNEQFF; DNA: TGTGCCAGCAGTACATCCCGACTAGCGGGAGGGCAATACAATGAGCAGTTCTTC
J: TRBJ1-2; size: -; V: TRBV6-5; D: TRBD1; CDR3: CASSTRQGGLGGYTF; DNA: TGTGCCAGCAGTACCCGCCAGGGGGGACTAGGTGGCTACACCTTC
J: TRBJ1-1; size: few; V: TRBV10-3; D: -; CDR3: CAISVPRGEAFF; DNA: TGTGCCATCAGTGTTCCCCGGGGAGAAGCTTTCTTT